These 24 T cell receptor beta chains came from one sample sequenced in a study of cytomegalovirus exposure and HLA in healthy donors (dated by TCRdb to 2016 to 2017). The library was generated by the immunoSEQ multiplex PCR assay. A mixture of 60 forward primers for TCR Vbeta segments and 13 reverse primers for TCR Jbeta segments was used in the multiplex PCR. TCRdb took this table from immuneACCESS and kept in-frame rearrangements with V and J called. Such tables lack part of the clones; where checked against another copy, unresolved V genes explain under half of the gap, and the rest is unexplained. The sample has approximately 150,000 clones on record, around 79% of them singletons. Of the sample, roughly 7.3% falls within the top ten clones. Input material: PBMCs. Receptors were obtained from a male donor in good health and CMV-seropositive.

The rearrangement uses TRBV5-5 and TRBJ2-1, with TRBD2 matching over 7 bases. Germline V CDR1 and CDR2: SGHKS, YYEKEE (reference sequence). V was clipped by 1 base and J by 0 bases; unmatched bases: 1. CDR3 length: 15 amino acids. CDR3 sequence reads: CASSLSGNSYNEQFF. CDR3 bases: TGTGCCAGCAGCTTGAGCGGGAACTCCTACAATGAGCAGTTCTTC.

The chain joins TRBV7-3 to TRBJ2-2, with TRBD2 matching over 9 bases. With 5 bases clipped from V and 3 bases from J, the junction kept 10 bases outside the gene matches. Germline CDR1 SGHTA, CDR2 FQGTGA. This CDR3 is 17 amino acids long. The CDR3 protein is CASSPWGAGGDTGELFF. The CDR3 nucleotides read TGTGCCAGCAGCCCCTGGGGAGCGGGGGGTGACACCGGGGAGCTGTTTTTT.

This chain links TRBV5-4 with TRBJ1-6; D ambiguous. Germline loops: CDR1 SGHNT, CDR2 YYREEE (reference sequence). V dropped 1 base and J dropped 1 base, with 9 bases sitting between them. This CDR3 has 16 residues. CDR3: CASSLLAASYNSPLHF. The CDR3 region has the DNA TGTGCCAGCAGCTTGCTGGCAGCGTCCTATAATTCACCCCTCCACTTT.

This clone was seen just once. The rearrangement uses TRBV5-1 and TRBJ2-2, with TRBD1 matching over 7 bases. Losses at the gene ends were 8 bases for V and 0 bases for J; bases not matched to a gene: 4. Germline assignment: CDR1 SGHRS and CDR2 YFSETQ. The CDR3 covers 14 residues. CDR3 sequence reads: CASYRGSNTGELFF. The CDR3 nucleotides are TGCGCCAGTTACAGGGGTTCGAACACCGGGGAGCTGTTTTTT.

V and J are TRBV6-5 and TRBJ1-2; 9 positions match TRBD1. With V trimmed by 8 bases and J by 6 bases, 13 bases remained unmatched. CDR1 MNHEY and CDR2 SVGAGI come from the germline V gene. This CDR3 contains 15 residues. The CDR3 here is CASAKRGRTGDGYTF. CDR3 bases: TGTGCCAGCGCCAAACGAGGAAGGACAGGGGATGGCTACACCTTC.

The gene calls are TRBV7-2 and TRBJ1-1; D perhaps matches TRBD1 (5 bases). CDR3 length: 15 amino acids. Germline lookup yields CDR1 SGHTA and CDR2 FQGNSA. V was cut by 3 bases and J by 7 bases, with 18 bases left in between. Here the CDR3 DNA reads TGTGCCAGCAGCTTCGGGTTTTGTTGTGACAGTGAAGCTTTCTTT. This encodes CASSFGFCCDSEAFF.

This clone is a singleton in its sample. The V gene is TRBV5-1, the J gene TRBJ2-3; maybe TRBD2 (6 bases). Germline loops: CDR1 SGHRS, CDR2 YFSETQ. This CDR3 has 14 amino acids. V dropped 5 bases and J dropped 1 base, with 11 bases sitting between them. CDR3 in amino acids: CASRLARGTDTQYF. CDR3 DNA: TGCGCCAGCAGGCTAGCGAGGGGCACAGATACGCAGTATTTT.

This clone was found once. The V call is TRBV10-3, the J call TRBJ1-5; weak D call: TRBD1 (6 bases). The CDR3 runs to 14 residues. Trimming pared 11 bases from V and 6 bases from J, leaving 20 bases between. Germline V gene lookup returns CDR1 ENHRY and CDR2 SYGVKD. As DNA, the CDR3 is TGTGCCTATCAGCCGGGACAAGATGTTCAGCCCCAGCATTTT. Translation: CAYQPGQDVQPQHF.

This chain's CDR3 is CASSLAVAASPYEQYF. In nucleotides, the CDR3 is TGTGCCAGCAGCTTAGCGGTTGCGGCTAGCCCCTACGAGCAGTACTTC. The V and J genes are TRBV7-2 and TRBJ2-7; TRBD2 is a possible D gene (5 bases). Germline loops: CDR1 SGHTA, CDR2 FQGNSA. This CDR3 is 16 amino acids long. Deletions cut 0 bases from V and 2 bases from J, with 14 bases between.

This clone has a single count. This sequence joins TRBV6-1 and TRBJ1-2; possible D gene TRBD1, 5 bases. Trimming removed 6 bases from V and 0 bases from J, with 14 bases in between. Germline lookup yields CDR1 MNHNS and CDR2 SASEGT. The CDR3 runs to 15 residues. The DNA of the CDR3 is TGTGCCAGCAGAGCGACAGCGTTAGCTAACTATGGCTACACCTTC. Residues: CASRATALANYGYTF.

The rearrangement joins TRBV18 to TRBJ1-5; no reliable D call. Per the germline V gene, CDR1 is KGHSH and CDR2 is LQKENI. The V end was cut by 3 bases, the J end by 7 bases, with 10 bases between. This CDR3 comprises 13 residues. The CDR3 bases are TGTGCCAGCTCACCGGAACAGAACCAGCCCCAGCATTTT. Its protein product is CASSPEQNQPQHF.

The chain employs TRBV27 and TRBJ1-5; D uncertain. The germline V gene has CDR1 MNHEY and CDR2 SMNVEV (reference sequence). This CDR3 has 14 amino acids. Trimming pared 4 bases from V and 7 bases from J, leaving 14 bases between. CDR3 coding DNA: TGTGCCAGCAGTTCTCACGCGCCCCAACAGCCCCAGCATTTT. It is translated as CASSSHAPQQPQHF.

This clone was recorded a few times. The gene calls are TRBV4-1 and TRBJ1-1; D is ambiguous. Trimming removed 5 bases from V and 3 bases from J, with 13 bases in between. Germline V gives CDR1 MGHRA, CDR2 YSYEKL. The CDR3 is made up of 14 amino acids. CDR3 amino acids: CASSSPVRDTEAFF. As DNA, the CDR3 is TGCGCCAGCAGCTCTCCGGTGAGGGACACTGAAGCTTTCTTT.

The chain links TRBV11-2 to TRBJ2-6, with 7 bases fitting TRBD1. Per the germline V gene, CDR1 is SGHAT and CDR2 is FQNNGV. This CDR3 has 19 residues. V lost 5 bases to trimming and J lost 0 bases; unmatched junction nucleotides: 13. The CDR3 is CASSPLRDSPLSGANVLTF. The CDR3, as DNA: TGTGCCAGCAGCCCCCTTCGGGACAGCCCCCTCTCTGGGGCCAACGTCCTGACTTTC.

The chain employs TRBV4-1 and TRBJ2-5, with 11 bases that match TRBD2. CDR1 MGHRA and CDR2 YSYEKL come from the germline V gene. Trimming removed 5 bases from V and 3 bases from J; junction bases left unmatched: 14. The CDR3 runs to 18 residues. The CDR3 DNA sequence: TGCGCCAGCAGCTCCAGAACCCTTATAGCGGGGGGGAAAGAGACCCAGTACTTC. Amino acid sequence: CASSSRTLIAGGKETQYF.

The gene calls are TRBV6-1 and TRBJ1-2; D is unclear. CDR1 MNHNS and CDR2 SASEGT come from the germline V gene. The CDR3 is made up of 13 amino acids. With 0 bases removed from V and 4 bases from J, the gap between germline ends came to 6 bases. The CDR3, as DNA: TGTGCCAGCAGTGAAGCGGGGAGCTATGGCTACACCTTC. Translating gives CASSEAGSYGYTF.

The chain joins TRBV2 to TRBJ2-4; 11 bases align to TRBD1. The trim removed 10 bases at V and 9 bases at J, leaving 14 bases unmatched. The CDR3 covers 15 residues. Germline loops: CDR1 SNHLY, CDR2 FYNNEI. The CDR3 sequence is CATIGQGAPGGIQYF. The CDR3 region has the DNA TGTGCCACCATAGGACAGGGGGCCCCTGGGGGCATTCAGTACTTC.

The J gene is TRBJ2-5, the V gene TRBV29-1, with a tentative D call TRBD1 (6 bases). The CDR3 contains 11 residues. Trimming pared 5 bases from V and 3 bases from J, leaving 7 bases between. Germline lookup yields CDR1 SQVTM and CDR2 ANQGSEA. The CDR3 is CSVHREETQYF. DNA for the CDR3: TGCAGCGTTCACAGGGAAGAGACCCAGTACTTC.

This clone came up a few times. This chain connects TRBV6-1 to TRBJ1-1; perhaps TRBD1 as D (6 bases). V lost 6 bases, J lost 6 bases, and 11 bases lay in between. The CDR3 extends over 12 amino acids. Germline CDR1 is MNHNS and CDR2 is SASEGT. CDR3 residues: CASSDGQSEAFF. The CDR3 DNA reads as TGTGCCAGCAGCGACGGACAGTCTGAAGCTTTCTTT.

The V gene is TRBV28, the J gene TRBJ1-5; D is perhaps TRBD1 (6 bases). Trimming took off 7 bases at V and 0 bases at J, with 10 bases between the two ends. This CDR3 has 14 residues. Germline V lookup: CDR1 MDHEN, CDR2 SYDVKM. CDR3 loop: CASKRGYSNQPQHF. The CDR3 coding sequence is TGTGCCAGCAAGAGGGGGTATAGCAATCAGCCCCAGCATTTT.

The rearrangement joins TRBV5-1 to TRBJ1-2; D is possibly TRBD1 (5 bases). V lost 4 bases, J lost 0 bases, and 10 bases lay in between. Germline assignment: CDR1 SGHRS and CDR2 YFSETQ. This CDR3 is built from 14 residues. Written as DNA, the CDR3 is TGCGCCAGCAGCCCTTTACAGGCTAACTATGGCTACACCTTC. Translated: CASSPLQANYGYTF.

Written as DNA, the CDR3 is TGTGCCAGCAGTCCAAAAGGTGGCACCCAGAGGGCTGGGGCCAACGTCCTGACTTTC. Protein sequence: CASSPKGGTQRAGANVLTF. The rearrangement links TRBV7-3 to TRBJ2-6; D might be TRBD2 (5 bases). Trimming removed 6 bases at V and 2 bases at J, with 23 bases between. From germline, CDR1 is SGHTA and CDR2 FQGTGA. The CDR3 has 19 amino acids.

This chain links TRBV5-4 with TRBJ2-2; D unclear. Germline loops: CDR1 SGHNT, CDR2 YYREEE (reference sequence). The V end lost 0 bases, the J end lost 7 bases, and 7 bases lay between the germline ends. The CDR3 has 13 residues. The CDR3 is CASSLGQNGELFF. The DNA for the CDR3 is TGTGCCAGCAGCTTGGGTCAGAACGGGGAGCTGTTTTTT.

This sequence joins TRBV5-1 and TRBJ2-5; tentative D call: TRBD2 (6 bases). With 4 bases removed from V and 1 base from J, the gap between germline ends came to 11 bases. The germline gives CDR1 SGHRS, CDR2 YFSETQ. The CDR3 loop spans 14 amino acids. The CDR3 sequence: CASSAGLPQETQYF. Here the CDR3 DNA reads TGCGCCAGCAGCGCGGGGCTACCCCAAGAGACCCAGTACTTC.